These 5 T cell receptor beta chains originate from one sample sequenced in a study of breast tumors, draining lymph nodes, adjacent tissues. Axillary draining lymph nodes of breast cancer patients supplied the node samples. TCRdb redid the calling of the multiplex PCR reads with MiXCR, one entry per CDR3 protein. The table lists about 200,000 distinct CDR3 sequences, approximately 31% of them singletons. Material for sequencing was axillary lymph node tissue. The origin of the receptors is a female donor with breast cancer. Some clones in this sample may be carry-over from other donors' samples.

This chain connects TRBV10-3 to TRBJ2-7; D is uncertain. V was trimmed by 5 bases and J by 9 bases, leaving 20 bases between them. Germline V gene sequence: CDR1 ENHRY, CDR2 SYGVKD. The CDR3 is made up of 14 amino acids. Here the CDR3 reads CAISSSLRSAGQYF. CDR3 nucleotide sequence: TGTGCCATCAGTTCATCACTAAGGTCGGCAGGGCAGTACTTC.

This clonotype has at least ten counts. This chain links TRBV29-1 with TRBJ2-1, with D maybe TRBD1 (5 bases). V was clipped by 0 bases and J by 8 bases, with 17 bases between them. CDR1 is SQVTM and CDR2 is ANQGSEA in the germline V gene. This CDR3 spans 15 amino acids. CDR3 residues: CSVEDTGGRGHEQFF. The CDR3 bases are TGCAGCGTTGAAGATACTGGCGGTAGGGGCCATGAGCAGTTCTTC.

Turning to this clonotype: A read error may be the cause here, since a much bigger clone is one base away. V gene TRBV30 combines with J gene TRBJ1-2; D remains unclear. Germline V gene lookup returns CDR1 GTSNPN and CDR2 SVGIG (reference sequence). This CDR3 spans 11 amino acids. Written as DNA, the CDR3 is TGTGCCTGGAGTGTACTTGAGGGCTACGCCTTC. It codes for CAWSVLEGYAF.

This clonotype showed up many times. The chain uses TRBV6-1 and TRBJ2-7, with 8 bases matching TRBD1. The CDR3 runs to 15 residues. Germline CDR1 and CDR2: MNHNS and SASEGT. The junction had 10 bases not matched to a gene; V was cut back by 6 bases and J by 3 bases. The DNA of the CDR3 is TGTGCCAGCAGGGGACTGACAGGGGCCTACTACGAGCAGTACTTC. Amino acid sequence: CASRGLTGAYYEQYF.

The chain has TRBV20-1 and TRBJ1-1; D gene unclear. V dropped 5 bases and J dropped 0 bases, with 10 bases sitting between them. The germline V gene has CDR1 DFQATT and CDR2 SNEGSKA (reference sequence). CDR3 length: 13 residues. CDR3 residues: CSALQQLNTEAFF. Written as DNA, the CDR3 is TGCAGTGCTCTACAGCAACTGAACACTGAAGCTTTCTTT.